Following are 18 T cell receptor beta chains from one sample sequenced in a study of long-term antiretroviral therapy in people with HIV. Survey-level immunoSEQ v3.0 assays were run. The repertoire was sequenced with immunoSEQ multiplex PCR; TCRdb's copy has only in-frame clones and lacks some. The sample lists 25,000 to 35,000 clones; roughly nine tenths were seen once. Sequencing was performed on unsorted PBMCs, taken 3.1 years after starting antiretroviral therapy. The receptors shown here come from a man aged 18 to 35 with HIV.

This rearrangement joins TRBV7-8 to TRBJ2-6; 8 bases map to TRBD1. CDR1 and CDR2 (germline): SGHVS, FQNEAQ. J lost 4 bases, V lost 5 bases, and 19 bases had no gene match. This CDR3 has 20 residues. CDR3 DNA sequence: TGTGCCAGCAGCCCTATTCGGACAGGGTTCCCCTCGGGGGGGGCCAACGTCCTGACTTTC. It encodes CASSPIRTGFPSGGANVLTF.

The chain carries TRBV6-6 and TRBJ1-1; 8 positions agree with TRBD1. From germline, CDR1 is MNHNY and CDR2 SVGAGI (reference sequence). This CDR3 has 12 residues. V shed 4 bases, J shed 8 bases, and the junction held 3 bases outside the gene matches. The CDR3 loop reads CASSFRTGEAFF. CDR3 in DNA: TGTGCCAGCAGTTTCAGGACAGGGGAAGCTTTCTTT.

The genes are TRBV23-1 and TRBJ2-7, with TRBD2 matching 13 bases. TRBV23-1 is an open reading frame, and its role is uncertain. The V gene end was trimmed by 4 bases and the J gene end by 9 bases; junction bases not matched to a gene: 9. CDR3 length: 15 residues. CDR3: CASSLGTSGRAWQYF. CDR3 coding DNA: TGCGCCAGCAGTCTAGGTACTAGCGGGAGGGCTTGGCAGTACTTC.

The chain employs TRBV29-1 and TRBJ2-1, with a possible D match to TRBD1 (6 bases). Between the trimmed V and J ends, which lost 5 bases and 6 bases, there was a span of 8 bases. Germline CDR1 is SQVTM and CDR2 is ANQGSEA. This CDR3 region has 11 residues. This CDR3 reads CSVFRGNEQFF. As DNA, the CDR3 is TGCAGCGTTTTCAGGGGCAATGAGCAGTTCTTC.

The gene calls are TRBV6-5 and TRBJ2-1, with D hard to call. The CDR3 length is 13 residues. V was pared by 6 bases and J by 6 bases, with 12 bases between. Germline CDR1 is MNHEY and CDR2 is SVGAGI. The CDR3 reads CASSLGTFNEQFF. CDR3 DNA sequence: TGTGCCAGCAGCCTAGGTACCTTCAATGAGCAGTTCTTC.

The chain combines TRBV6-1 with TRBJ1-5, with 10 bases matching TRBD1. V gave up 11 bases and J gave up 6 bases; unmatched junction bases: 13. Germline lookup yields CDR1 MNHNS and CDR2 SASEGT. The CDR3 runs to 15 residues. The CDR3 DNA reads as TGTGCCGGGGGATTAGGGACAGGGGTGGGTCAGCCCCAGCATTTT. Amino acids: CAGGLGTGVGQPQHF.

The chain employs TRBV7-2 and TRBJ1-5; D remains ambiguous. Germline V gene lookup returns CDR1 SGHTA and CDR2 FQGNSA. Trimming took 3 bases from V and 0 from J, leaving 15 bases between them. CDR3 size: 17 residues. As DNA, the CDR3 is TGTGCCAGCAGCTTCGCCCCCCGGTCCGTTAGCAATCAGCCCCAGCATTTT. Its protein is CASSFAPRSVSNQPQHF.

J is TRBJ2-7 and V is TRBV29-1; 7 bases line up with TRBD1. This CDR3 spans 12 amino acids. Germline V gene sequence: CDR1 SQVTM, CDR2 ANQGSEA. J gave up 2 bases and V 4 bases, and 2 bases lay outside the gene matches. CDR3 sequence reads: CSVAQGAYEQYF. CDR3 nucleotides: TGCAGCGTTGCCCAGGGGGCCTACGAGCAGTACTTC.

This clone was seen only once. CDR3 in DNA: TGTGCCAGCAGCGAAAGTCCTCATCAGCCCCAGCATTTT. This encodes CASSESPHQPQHF. The V call is TRBV9, the J call TRBJ1-5; D gene uncertain. V was trimmed by 3 bases and J by 5 bases, leaving 9 bases between them. Germline V gene lookup returns CDR1 SGDLS and CDR2 YYNGEE. CDR3 length: 13 amino acids. The full variable domain, in which reference TRBV9 and TRBJ1-5 provide the parts outside the CDR3, is DSGVTQTPKHLITATGQRVTLRCSPRSGDLSVYWYQQSLDQGLQFLIQYYNGEERAKGNILERFSAQQFPDLHSELNLSSLELGDSALYFCASSESPHQPQHFGDGTRLSIL.

This clone was found a few times. V gene TRBV27 combines with J gene TRBJ1-2; 8 nucleotides align to TRBD1. CDR3 size: 14 residues. Trimming cost V 6 bases and J 2 bases; bases outside gene matches: 5. In germline, CDR1 is MNHEY, CDR2 SMNVEV (reference sequence). CDR3 DNA sequence: TGTGCCAGCAGGGGGCAGGGGGCGAACTATGGCTACACCTTC. This sequence encodes CASRGQGANYGYTF.

This chain uses TRBV9 with TRBJ2-1, with TRBD2 identical over 9 bases. The CDR3 length is 15 residues. With V trimmed by 1 base and J by 7 bases, 6 bases remained unmatched. In germline, CDR1 is SGDLS, CDR2 YYNGEE. The CDR3 protein is CASSVTGAGGNEQFF. Here the CDR3 DNA reads TGTGCCAGCAGCGTAACGGGGGCGGGAGGGAATGAGCAGTTCTTC. The full variable domain, in which reference TRBV9 and TRBJ2-1 provide the parts outside the CDR3, is DSGVTQTPKHLITATGQRVTLRCSPRSGDLSVYWYQQSLDQGLQFLIQYYNGEERAKGNILERFSAQQFPDLHSELNLSSLELGDSALYFCASSVTGAGGNEQFFGPGTRLTVL.

The chain has TRBV5-6 and TRBJ2-1; possibly TRBD1 for D (5 bases). The CDR3 is made up of 12 amino acids. Germline values: CDR1 SGHDT, CDR2 YYEEEE. The V end lost 0 bases, the J end lost 8 bases, and 6 bases lay between the germline ends. The CDR3: CASSLEGDEQFF. The CDR3 region has the DNA TGTGCCAGCAGCTTGGAAGGGGATGAGCAGTTCTTC.

The chain has TRBV5-1 and TRBJ2-1; a weak D match, TRBD2 (5 bases). From germline, CDR1 is SGHRS and CDR2 YFSETQ. V lost 4 bases and J lost 5, with 16 bases in between. The CDR3 contains 15 residues. The CDR3 region is CASSPARGKNNEQFF. In DNA form, the CDR3 reads TGCGCCAGCAGCCCAGCTCGGGGAAAGAACAATGAGCAGTTCTTC.

The chain is built from TRBV19 and TRBJ2-1; the match to TRBD2 covers 14 bases. J gave up 6 bases and V 8 bases, and 6 bases lay outside the gene matches. Germline CDR1 LNHDA, CDR2 SQIVND (reference sequence). The CDR3 has 15 residues. Written as DNA, the CDR3 is TGTGCCAGTGGGGGGACTAGCGGGAGCCCCAATGAGCAGTTCTTC. It translates to CASGGTSGSPNEQFF.

The genes are TRBV6-5 and TRBJ1-1; D uncertain. Deletions cut 2 bases from V and 4 bases from J, with 14 bases between. CDR1 is MNHEY and CDR2 is SVGAGI in the germline V gene. This CDR3 is 15 amino acids long. In nucleotides, the CDR3 is TGTGCCAGCAGTTACACAAAAGGTTGGGGCACTGAAGCTTTCTTT. Amino acids: CASSYTKGWGTEAFF.

The CDR3 spells CASRRTGAETQYF. The DNA for the CDR3 is TGTGCCAGCAGGAGAACAGGGGCAGAGACCCAGTACTTC. The chain uses TRBV6-1 and TRBJ2-5; TRBD1 agrees at 7 bases. The CDR3 has 13 amino acids. V gave up 6 bases and J gave up 4 bases; unmatched junction bases: 5. CDR1 is MNHNS and CDR2 is SASEGT in the germline V gene.

The chain is built from TRBV13 and TRBJ2-1; no firm D call. Trimming left V 5 bases short and J 6 bases short, with 11 bases between. Per the germline V gene, CDR1 is PRHDT and CDR2 is FYEKMQ (reference sequence). This CDR3 has 13 residues. CDR3 residues: CASSTIDRNEQFF. For the CDR3, the DNA is TGTGCCAGCAGCACCATAGACCGCAATGAGCAGTTCTTC.

V usage is TRBV19 and J usage is TRBJ1-1; D may be TRBD1 (6 bases). V gave up 8 bases and J gave up 3 bases, with 16 bases separating them. The germline V gene has CDR1 LNHDA and CDR2 SQIVND (reference sequence). This CDR3 spans 14 amino acids. CDR3 nucleotides: TGTGCCAGTGGGGGCACTGGAGGATACACTGAAGCTTTCTTT. Translated, it gives CASGGTGGYTEAFF.